This record looks at one TCR beta chain sequence and its context. Its recognized antigen is unknown. There are no base qualities to consult, and no much larger clone falls within one base. The data originate from a study of T cell responses to AZD1222 COVID-19 vaccine listed by TCRdb under 2021. With respect to the entire study: TCR sequencing covered over 230 trial participants: 200 to 210 given two doses of AZD1222 and 26 given two doses of MenACWY control vaccine. Enrollment into the trials was organized by age into subgroups of 18-55, 56-69 and 70-plus years, and those subgroups contained about 150, 27 and 61 TCR-sequenced participants, respectively.

Study-wide conclusions, independent of this receptor: Participants were mostly white British, with more females than males. The authors suggested clonal diversity may have been underestimated. Only a handful of AZD1222 recipients were SARS-CoV-2 seropositive at baseline, limiting conclusions about previously exposed vaccinees. Reportedly, close to half of the unique spike-specific TCRs recognized epitopes lying outside the regions that are mutated in the B.1.351 and B.1.1.7 variants. The whole spike protein was spanned by vaccine-associated CD4 TCRs, and dominant responses were seen in regions 160-218 and 743-854. In the small 56-69-year group, the increase in depth fell short of significance, most likely because of low power. Because no samples from the day 14 peak response were available, repertoires could be characterized only after the peak T cell response. A significant rise in spike-specific TCR breadth and depth was observed after two AZD1222 doses relative to day 0 and relative to MenACWY recipients.

The time point tag for this specimen amounts to: about 28 days (+/-7) after the second vaccine dose. AZD1222 recipients with second doses at about 4 weeks or about 12 weeks were pooled, because spike-specific TCR depth and breadth did not differ between schedules. Vaccinee samples came from UK trials COV001 and COV002, including a single-blind randomized controlled phase 2/3 trial of AZD1222 (ChAdOx1 nCoV-19) in healthy adults. For TCRbeta chain sequencing, PBMC samples from trial participants were taken at day 0 and at day 28 after the second dose. The CDR3 regions of human TCRbeta chains were analyzed by immunosequencing. The published analysis was carried out like this. Repertoire TCRs were checked for matches against a reference library of SARS-CoV-2-specific TCRs that had been generated using the MIRA antigen-specificity platform. Breadth was defined as the fraction of unique TCRs that were SARS-CoV-2-associated, and depth was defined as the fraction of total T cells that were SARS-CoV-2-associated. Using the MIRA data, every spike-specific TCR was mapped to the spike region that the TCR reacted to and assigned to either a CD4 or a CD8 class. Log10-transformed breadth and depth values were compared by one-way ANOVA with Sidak's multiple comparisons tests. Held by TCRdb, this immuneACCESS table contains in-frame sequences only and omits some clones. Under half of the omission traces to an unresolved V gene where checked; the cause of the rest is unknown. V and J calls plus clone size are reproduced from that table; the DNA served to infer D and trimming. This sample lists around 150,000 clones; approximately 92% were detected once. The ten largest clonotypes hold approximately 7% of the sample.

Clipping removes 2 bases from V and 4 bases from J, with 9 as the unmatched junction base count. CDR1 is given as SGHAT and CDR2 as FQNNGV, both from the germline V gene. From cysteine to phenylalanine, the CDR3 is 18 amino acids long. Left in the record is the CDR3 DNA by itself, 54 bases read in frame from the first base. The sample in question was peripheral blood, obtained 28 days after the second AZD1222 dose. This TCR derives from an adult who received the AZD1222 COVID-19 vaccine. The chain employs TRBV11-2 and TRBJ2-2, with 11 bases aligning to TRBD1. At the DNA level, the sequence is TGTGCCAGCAGCTTATCAAATTCGGGACAGGGGGTCACCGGGGAGCTGTTTTTT. It is translated as CASSLSNSGQGVTGELFF. Extended through the reference TRBV11-2 and TRBJ2-2 proteins, this CDR3 yields the full variable domain: EAGVAQSPRYKIIEKRQSVAFWCNPISGHATLYWYQQILGQGPKLLIQFQNNGVVDDSQLPKDRFSAERLKGVDSTLKIQPAKLEDSAVYLCASSLSNSGQGVTGELFFGEGSRLTVL.